This entry lists 7 T cell receptor beta chains sequenced from one sample in a study of blood T cell repertoires in COVID-19 (dated by TCRdb to the early 2020s). Receptor amplification or capture employed the immunoSEQ multiplex PCR assay. TCRdb carries this immuneACCESS record with in-frame sequences only. Its versions omit some clonotypes, under half of them owing to an unresolved V gene in the studies checked, with the rest unexplained. In this sample the table shows roughly 99,000 clones, approximately 81% of which occur a single time. The leading ten clones occupy more than 4% of the sample. Sequenced: peripheral blood. The receptors were gathered from a human donor in a cohort sampled during active COVID-19.

The chain joins TRBV5-1 to TRBJ2-2; 13 bases are a match to TRBD2. This CDR3 has 17 amino acids. Trimming at V came to 4 bases and at J to 3 bases, leaving 6 bases not matched to a gene. Germline lookup yields CDR1 SGHRS and CDR2 YFSETQ. The CDR3 loop reads CASSRGTSGKYTGELFF. DNA of the CDR3: TGCGCCAGCAGCCGAGGGACTAGCGGGAAGTACACCGGGGAGCTGTTTTTT.

The chain combines TRBV28 with TRBJ1-1; D is possibly TRBD1 (5 bases). V dropped 8 bases and J dropped 1 base, with 14 bases sitting between them. The CDR3 totals 14 residues. Germline CDR1 and CDR2: MDHEN and SYDVKM. In nucleotides, the CDR3 is TGTGCCAGCGGATCGACAGCGCCGAACACTGAAGCTTTCTTT. Amino acid sequence: CASGSTAPNTEAFF.

In its sample, this clone was seen once. The chain joins TRBV9 to TRBJ2-1; 9 bases fit TRBD2. This CDR3 comprises 15 residues. J lost 3 bases, V lost 4 bases, and 5 bases had no gene match. Germline values: CDR1 SGDLS, CDR2 YYNGEE. CDR3 loop: CASSSRLAVYNEQFF. CDR3 DNA sequence: TGTGCCAGCAGCTCCCGACTAGCGGTCTACAATGAGCAGTTCTTC.

The rearrangement joins TRBV7-3 to TRBJ2-3; D is possibly TRBD2 (6 bases). V was pared by 2 bases and J by 2 bases, with 11 bases between. Germline V gene data show CDR1 as SGHTA and CDR2 as FQGTGA. CDR3 length: 15 amino acids. The CDR3 nucleotides are TGTGCCAGCAGCTTACAAGCGGGTAACACAGATACGCAGTATTTT. Protein: CASSLQAGNTDTQYF.

The chain employs TRBV6-5 and TRBJ1-2, with TRBD1 identical over 8 bases. Germline lookup yields CDR1 MNHEY and CDR2 SVGAGI. This CDR3 has 13 amino acids. J was trimmed by 7 bases and V by 7 bases; bases with no gene match: 8. The CDR3 sequence is CASTPRGHPGYTF. The CDR3 nucleotides are TGTGCCAGCACCCCCAGGGGGCATCCTGGCTACACCTTC.

V gene TRBV10-3 combines with J gene TRBJ2-7, with TRBD1 matching 7 bases. The CDR3 extends over 16 amino acids. CDR1 and CDR2 (germline): ENHRY, SYGVKD. V shed 9 bases, J shed 3 bases, and the junction held 17 bases outside the gene matches. CDR3 sequence reads: CAIRESPWAGGYEQYF. As DNA, the CDR3 is TGTGCCATAAGAGAAAGCCCATGGGCAGGGGGCTACGAGCAGTACTTC.

V is TRBV5-4 and J is TRBJ2-3; tentatively, D is TRBD2 (6 bases). Trimming shortened V by 4 bases and J by 3 bases, and 12 bases separated the two germline ends. Germline CDR1 SGHNT, CDR2 YYREEE (reference sequence). The CDR3 extends over 14 amino acids. The CDR3 nucleotides are TGTGCCAGCAGCCTATGGGGGGAGACAGATACGCAGTATTTT. Translated: CASSLWGETDTQYF.